This record covers a single TCR beta chain. The antigen is unknown. This record belongs to a study of T cell responses to AZD1222 COVID-19 vaccine. Overall study findings and caveats: Unmutated variant regions are reportedly the target of nearly half of TCRs that are spike-specific. Repertoires were obtained only post-peak T cell response. White British ancestry dominated among donors, who included more females, and clonal diversity was possibly underestimated. The study found vaccine-associated CD4 TCRs spanning spike, dominant at 160-218 and 743-854.

Here immunoSEQ multiplex PCR was the method, and the copy in TCRdb shows in-frame clones only, minus some. The data contain 130,000 or so clones, approximately 92% of them seen just once; the ten biggest clones take up just over 4%. This CDR3 has 13 amino acids. Trimming removed 5 bases at V and 9 bases at J, with 14 bases between. Germline V gene sequence: CDR1 MDHEN, CDR2 SYDVKM. Sequences were derived from peripheral blood, sampled 28 days after the second dose of the MenACWY control vaccine. The chain couples TRBV28 to TRBJ2-1; unclear D gene. The clonotype was recovered from an adult who received the MenACWY meningococcal vaccine as a control. CDR3 in amino acids: CASSPPAKGEQFF. For the CDR3, the DNA is TGTGCCAGCAGTCCGCCGGCGAAGGGTGAGCAGTTCTTC.